This T cell receptor beta chain came from a study of regulatory T cells in long-lasting Graves disease. Through Arm-PCR of CDR3 regions and iRepertoire HTBI primers, TCR beta libraries were built. Via MiXCR, TCRdb re-called the multiplex PCR reads, giving one row per CDR3 protein. The sample lists 400,000 to 500,000 distinct CDR3 sequences, 20% to 25% occurring once. Looked up from germline, CDR1 is SGDLS and CDR2 is YYNGEE. This CDR3 is 16 amino acids long. Trimming at V came to 2 bases and at J to 1 base, leaving 7 bases not matched to a gene. This clonotype occurred a few times. The antigen remains undetermined. Study-level results: Less diverse TCR repertoires were seen in persistent Graves' patients than in newly diagnosed ones. Having few samples may have compromised the accuracy.

Noted time point: persistent/refractory GD, antithyroid drugs over 5 years with positive TRAb. TCR sequences were obtained from RNA taken from PBMCs. This receptor was identified in a female donor with Graves disease. The specimen comprised peripheral blood mononuclear cells (PBMCs), sampled when the disease was refractory, from a patient treated with antithyroid drugs. The V call is TRBV9, the J call TRBJ2-7, with TRBD2 identical over 9 bases. The DNA for the CDR3 is TGTGCCAGCAGCGTCGGTATAGCGGGAGTTTCCTACGAGCAGTACTTC. Amino acids: CASSVGIAGVSYEQYF.